The clone carrying this T cell receptor (beta chain) has a handful of counts. Losses at the gene ends were 6 bases for V and 10 bases for J; bases not matched to a gene: 9. In germline, CDR1 is ENHRY, CDR2 SYGVKD. The CDR3 covers 14 residues. This sample was taken from a study of T-cell reconstitution after alpha-beta-depleted transplantation in children. Unique molecular identifiers were incorporated into the prepared TCRbeta library. TCRdb re-called the PCR reads through MiXCR, storing one row per CDR3 protein. The sample lists around 380,000 distinct CDR3 sequences; approximately 11% were seen once.

V and J are TRBV10-3 and TRBJ1-6, with 7 nucleotides matching TRBD1. The specimen was PBMCs from the stem cell graft donor, collected from the stem cell graft. The receptor was derived from a human donor who donated a stem cell graft to a child with acute myeloid leukemia. The CDR3 nucleotides read TGTGCCATCAGCCTTACAGGGGCCGGGTCACCCCTCCACTTT. Translating it yields CAISLTGAGSPLHF.